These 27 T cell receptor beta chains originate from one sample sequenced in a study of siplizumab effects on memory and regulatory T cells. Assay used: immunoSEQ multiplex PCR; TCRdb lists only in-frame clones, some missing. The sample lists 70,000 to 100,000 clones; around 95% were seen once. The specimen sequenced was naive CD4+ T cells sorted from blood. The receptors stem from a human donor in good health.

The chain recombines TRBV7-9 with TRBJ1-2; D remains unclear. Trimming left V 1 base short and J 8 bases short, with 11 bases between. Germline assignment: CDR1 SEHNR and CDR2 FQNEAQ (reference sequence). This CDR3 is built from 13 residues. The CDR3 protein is CASSLEGRVGYTF. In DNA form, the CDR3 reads TGTGCCAGCAGCTTAGAAGGAAGGGTAGGCTACACCTTC.

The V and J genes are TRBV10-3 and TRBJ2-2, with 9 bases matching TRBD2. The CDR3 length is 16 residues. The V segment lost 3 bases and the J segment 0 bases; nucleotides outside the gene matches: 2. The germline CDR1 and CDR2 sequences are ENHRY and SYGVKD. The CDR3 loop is CAISELAGPNTGELFF. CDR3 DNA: TGTGCCATCAGTGAACTAGCGGGTCCGAACACCGGGGAGCTGTTTTTT.

CDR3: CASSELGQGNTEAFF. The CDR3 nucleotides read TGTGCCAGTAGTGAGTTGGGACAGGGGAACACTGAAGCTTTCTTT. The chain employs TRBV19 and TRBJ1-1, with 9 bases lining up with TRBD1. Germline CDR1 and CDR2: LNHDA and SQIVND (reference sequence). The J segment lost 1 base and the V segment lost 5 bases, leaving 5 bases of the junction unmatched. The CDR3 contains 15 residues.

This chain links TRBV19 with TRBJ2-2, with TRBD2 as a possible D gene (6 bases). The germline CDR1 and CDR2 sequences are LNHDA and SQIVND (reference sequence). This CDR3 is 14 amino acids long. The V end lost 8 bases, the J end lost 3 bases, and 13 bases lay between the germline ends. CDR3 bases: TGTGCCAGTCTCGGCGGGGAGGACACCGGGGAGCTGTTTTTT. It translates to CASLGGEDTGELFF.

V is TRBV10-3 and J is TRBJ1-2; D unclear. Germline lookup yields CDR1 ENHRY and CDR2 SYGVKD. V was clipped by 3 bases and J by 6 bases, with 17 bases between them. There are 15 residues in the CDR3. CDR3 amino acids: CAISDMGGKIDGYTF. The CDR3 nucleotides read TGTGCCATCAGTGATATGGGAGGGAAAATAGATGGCTACACCTTC.

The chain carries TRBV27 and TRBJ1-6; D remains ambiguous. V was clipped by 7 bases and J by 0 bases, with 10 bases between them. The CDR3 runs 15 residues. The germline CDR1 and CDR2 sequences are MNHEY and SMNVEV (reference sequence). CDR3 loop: CASTWGSSYNSPLHF. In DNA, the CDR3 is TGTGCCAGCACTTGGGGAAGCTCCTATAATTCACCCCTCCACTTT.

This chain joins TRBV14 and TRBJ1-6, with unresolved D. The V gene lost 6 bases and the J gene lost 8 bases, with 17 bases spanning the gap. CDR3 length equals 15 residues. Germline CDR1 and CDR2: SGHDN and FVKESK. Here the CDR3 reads CASSRATSSDSPLHF. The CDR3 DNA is TGTGCCAGCAGTCGAGCGACTTCCTCGGATTCACCCCTCCACTTT.

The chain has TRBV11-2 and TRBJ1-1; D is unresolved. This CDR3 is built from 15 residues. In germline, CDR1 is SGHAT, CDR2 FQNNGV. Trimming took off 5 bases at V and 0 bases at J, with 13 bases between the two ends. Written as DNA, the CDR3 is TGTGCCAGCAGCCAAGAGGGAGCTATGAACACTGAAGCTTTCTTT. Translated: CASSQEGAMNTEAFF.

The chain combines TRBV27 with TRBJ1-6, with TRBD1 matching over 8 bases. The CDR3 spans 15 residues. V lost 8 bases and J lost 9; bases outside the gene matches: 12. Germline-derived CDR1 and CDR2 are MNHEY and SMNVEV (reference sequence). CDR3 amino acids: CASRMDRALFSPLHF. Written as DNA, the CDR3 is TGTGCCAGCCGTATGGACAGGGCGTTATTTTCACCCCTCCACTTT.

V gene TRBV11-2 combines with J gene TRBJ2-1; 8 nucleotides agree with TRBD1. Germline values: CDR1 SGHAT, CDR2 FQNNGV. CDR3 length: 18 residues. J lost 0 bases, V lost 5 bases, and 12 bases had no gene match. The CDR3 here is CASSPRTGSSPSYNEQFF. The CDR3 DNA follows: TGTGCCAGCAGCCCGCGGACAGGGAGCAGCCCCTCCTACAATGAGCAGTTCTTC.

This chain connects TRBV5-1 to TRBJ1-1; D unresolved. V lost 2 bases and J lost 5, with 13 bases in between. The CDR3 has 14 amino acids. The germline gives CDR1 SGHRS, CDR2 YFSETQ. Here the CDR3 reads CASSLTGLGTEAFF. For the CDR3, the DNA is TGCGCCAGCAGCTTAACTGGGTTGGGGACTGAAGCTTTCTTT.

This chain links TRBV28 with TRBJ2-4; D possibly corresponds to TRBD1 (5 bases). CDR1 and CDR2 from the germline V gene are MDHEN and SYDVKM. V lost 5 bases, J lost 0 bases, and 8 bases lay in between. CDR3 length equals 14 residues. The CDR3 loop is CASSPDRAKNIQYF. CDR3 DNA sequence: TGTGCCAGCAGTCCTGACAGAGCCAAAAACATTCAGTACTTC.

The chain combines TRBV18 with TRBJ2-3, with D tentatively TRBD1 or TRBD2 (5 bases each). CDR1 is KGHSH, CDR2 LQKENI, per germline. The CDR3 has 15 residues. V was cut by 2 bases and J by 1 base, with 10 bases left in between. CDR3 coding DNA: TGTGCCAGCTCACCAGGGGACGCGGGCACAGATACGCAGTATTTT. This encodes CASSPGDAGTDTQYF. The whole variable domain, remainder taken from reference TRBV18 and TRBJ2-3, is NAGVMQNPRHLVRRRGQEARLRCSPMKGHSHVYWYRQLPEEGLKFMVYLQKENIIDESGMPKERFSAEFPKEGPSILRIQQVVRGDSAAYFCASSPGDAGTDTQYFGPGTRLTVL.

CDR3 in DNA: TGTGCCAGCAGCCCAAGAACCCCTGCAAGCTCCTACGAGCAGTACTTC. The encoded protein is CASSPRTPASSYEQYF. The chain recombines TRBV7-6 with TRBJ2-7; D gene unclear. The CDR3 contains 16 residues. Germline V lookup: CDR1 SGHVS, CDR2 FNYEAQ. V was trimmed by 5 bases and J by 0 bases, leaving 17 bases between them.

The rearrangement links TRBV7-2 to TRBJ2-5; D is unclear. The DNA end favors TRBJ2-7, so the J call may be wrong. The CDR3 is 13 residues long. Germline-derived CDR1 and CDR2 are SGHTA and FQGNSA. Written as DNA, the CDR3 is TGTGCCAGCAGTTCCGGACGGACCTACGAGCAGTACTTC. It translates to CASSSGRTYEQYF.

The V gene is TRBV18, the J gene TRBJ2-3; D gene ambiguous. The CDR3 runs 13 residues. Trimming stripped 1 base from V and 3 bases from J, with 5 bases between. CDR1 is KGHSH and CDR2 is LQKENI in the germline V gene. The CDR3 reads CASSPRLTDTQYF. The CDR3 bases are TGTGCCAGCTCACCACGTTTAACAGATACGCAGTATTTT.

The CDR3: CASSLSQGLTYEQYF. Here the CDR3 DNA reads TGTGCCAGCAGCTTATCTCAGGGGCTGACCTACGAGCAGTACTTC. The V gene is TRBV11-1, the J gene TRBJ2-7; D might be TRBD1 (6 bases). V dropped 2 bases and J dropped 2 bases, with 13 bases sitting between them. This CDR3 region has 15 residues. CDR1 is SGHAT and CDR2 is FQDESV in the germline V gene (reference sequence).

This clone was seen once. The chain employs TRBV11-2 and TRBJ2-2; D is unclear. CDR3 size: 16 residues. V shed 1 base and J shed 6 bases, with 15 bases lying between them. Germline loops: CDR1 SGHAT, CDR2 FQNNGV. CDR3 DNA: TGTGCCAGCAGCTTAGTATACGGAAGAACCTCCGGGGAGCTGTTTTTT. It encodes CASSLVYGRTSGELFF.

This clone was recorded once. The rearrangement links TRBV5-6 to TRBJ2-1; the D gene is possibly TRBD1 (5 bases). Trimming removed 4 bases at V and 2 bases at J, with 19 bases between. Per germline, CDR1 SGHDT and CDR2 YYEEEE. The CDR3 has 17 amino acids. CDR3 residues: CASSKYRTPWTYNEQFF. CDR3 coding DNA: TGTGCCAGCAGCAAATACCGGACACCCTGGACCTACAATGAGCAGTTCTTC.

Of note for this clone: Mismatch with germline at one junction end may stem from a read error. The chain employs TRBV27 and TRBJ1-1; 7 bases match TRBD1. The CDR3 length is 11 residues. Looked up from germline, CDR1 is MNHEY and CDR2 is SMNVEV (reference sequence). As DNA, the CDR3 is TGTGCCAGCAGTTCTAGACAGGGCGGACTCTTT. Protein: CASSSRQGGLF.

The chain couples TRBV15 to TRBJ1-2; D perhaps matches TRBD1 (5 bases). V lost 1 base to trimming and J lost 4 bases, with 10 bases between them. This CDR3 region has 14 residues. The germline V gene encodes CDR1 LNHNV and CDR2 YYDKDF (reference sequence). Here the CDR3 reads CATSRGDSIYGYTF. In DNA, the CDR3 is TGTGCCACCAGCAGAGGTGACAGCATCTATGGCTACACCTTC.

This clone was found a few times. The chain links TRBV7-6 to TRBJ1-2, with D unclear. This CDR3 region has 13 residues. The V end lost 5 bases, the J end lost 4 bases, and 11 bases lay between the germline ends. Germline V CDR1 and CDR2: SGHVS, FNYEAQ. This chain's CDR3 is CASSPDPVYGYTF. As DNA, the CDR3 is TGTGCCAGCAGCCCCGACCCCGTCTATGGCTACACCTTC.

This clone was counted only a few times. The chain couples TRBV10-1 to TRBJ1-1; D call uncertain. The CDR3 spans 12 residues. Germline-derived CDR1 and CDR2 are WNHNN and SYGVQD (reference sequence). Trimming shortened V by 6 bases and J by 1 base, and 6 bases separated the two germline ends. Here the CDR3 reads CASSETNTEAFF. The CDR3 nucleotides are TGCGCCAGCAGCGAGACGAACACTGAAGCTTTCTTT.

The CDR3 loop reads CASRPAGGINEQYF. CDR3 coding DNA: TGTGCCAGCAGACCTGCAGGGGGCATTAACGAGCAGTACTTC. The V and J genes are TRBV28 and TRBJ2-7, with TRBD1 matching 8 bases. In germline, CDR1 is MDHEN, CDR2 SYDVKM. V was pared by 6 bases and J by 5 bases, with 9 bases of the junction left unmatched. This CDR3 has 14 residues.

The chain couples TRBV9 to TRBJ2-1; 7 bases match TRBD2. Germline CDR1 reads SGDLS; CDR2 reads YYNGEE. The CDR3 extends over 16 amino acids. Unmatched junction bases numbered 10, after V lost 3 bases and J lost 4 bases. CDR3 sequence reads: CASSAEERGLYNEQFF. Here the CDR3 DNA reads TGTGCCAGCAGCGCCGAGGAGCGGGGCCTATACAATGAGCAGTTCTTC. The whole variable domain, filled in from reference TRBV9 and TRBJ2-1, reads DSGVTQTPKHLITATGQRVTLRCSPRSGDLSVYWYQQSLDQGLQFLIQYYNGEERAKGNILERFSAQQFPDLHSELNLSSLELGDSALYFCASSAEERGLYNEQFFGPGTRLTVL.

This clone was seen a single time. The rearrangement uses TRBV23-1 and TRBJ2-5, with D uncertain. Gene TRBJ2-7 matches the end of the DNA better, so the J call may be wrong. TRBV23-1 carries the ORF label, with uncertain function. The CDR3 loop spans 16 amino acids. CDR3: CASSQSYMPVQAEQYF. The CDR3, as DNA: TGCGCCAGCAGTCAAAGTTACATGCCCGTACAAGCCGAGCAGTACTTC.

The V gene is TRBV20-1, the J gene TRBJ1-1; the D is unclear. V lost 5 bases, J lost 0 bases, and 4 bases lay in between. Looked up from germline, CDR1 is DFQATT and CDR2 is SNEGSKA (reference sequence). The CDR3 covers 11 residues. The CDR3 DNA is TGCAGTGCTGGGCTGAACACTGAAGCTTTCTTT. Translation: CSAGLNTEAFF.